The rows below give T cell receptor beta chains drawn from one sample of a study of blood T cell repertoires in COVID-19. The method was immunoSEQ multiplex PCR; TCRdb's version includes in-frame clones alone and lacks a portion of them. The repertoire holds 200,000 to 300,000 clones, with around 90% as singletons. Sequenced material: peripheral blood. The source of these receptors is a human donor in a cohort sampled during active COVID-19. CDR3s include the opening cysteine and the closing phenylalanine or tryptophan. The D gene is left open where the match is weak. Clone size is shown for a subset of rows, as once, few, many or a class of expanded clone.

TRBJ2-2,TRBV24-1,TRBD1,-,TGTGCCACCAGTGAGACTCAGGGGGCGGCCGGGGAGCTGTTTTTT,CATSETQGAAGELFF
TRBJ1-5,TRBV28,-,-,TGTGCCAGCAGAAGGACATCCTTTTATAGCAATCAGCCCCAGCATTTT,CASRRTSFYSNQPQHF
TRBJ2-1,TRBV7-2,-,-,TGTGCCAGCAGCTCTAATAACGTCCTAGTAGTCCACAATGAGCAGTTCTTC,CASSSNNVLVVHNEQFF
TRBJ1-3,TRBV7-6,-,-,TGTGCCAGCAGCTTAGTACTAGGTTCTGGAAACACCATATATTTT,CASSLVLGSGNTIYF
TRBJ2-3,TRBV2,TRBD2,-,TGTGCCAGAGGAGGGACTAGCCCAGATACGCAGTATTTT,CARGGTSPDTQYF
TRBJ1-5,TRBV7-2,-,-,TGTGCCAGCAGCTTGGTGGGTTCAGGGCCCCAGCATTTT,CASSLVGSGPQHF
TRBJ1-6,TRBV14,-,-,TGTGCCAGCAGCCAGAGACAGACGAATTCACCCCTCCACTTT,CASSQRQTNSPLHF
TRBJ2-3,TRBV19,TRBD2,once,TGTGCCAGTAGTATGGCTAGCGGAACCACAGATACGCAGTATTTT,CASSMASGTTDTQYF
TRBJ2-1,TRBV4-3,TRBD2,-,TGCGCCAGCAGCCAAGAACGGGAGGGTAAGAATGAGCAGTTCTTC,CASSQEREGKNEQFF
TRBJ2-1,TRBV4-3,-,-,TGCGCCAGCAGCCTATACAATGAGCAGTTCTTC,CASSLYNEQFF
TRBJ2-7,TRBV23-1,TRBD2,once,TGCGCCAGCAGTCATTCCTGGGAGGGCTCTCCTATCGTGTACGAGCAGTACTTC,CASSHSWEGSPIVYEQYF
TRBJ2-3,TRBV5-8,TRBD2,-,TGTGCCAGCAGCTCAGGGGCTAGCGGGAGCACAGATACGCAGTATTTT,CASSSGASGSTDTQYF
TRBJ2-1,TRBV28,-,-,TGTGCCAGCAGTTTTTCTTACAATGAGCAGTTCTTC,CASSFSYNEQFF
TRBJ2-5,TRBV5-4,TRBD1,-,TGTGCCAGCAGCACCCACCGACAGGGCTTCCAAGAGACCCAGTACTTC,CASSTHRQGFQETQYF
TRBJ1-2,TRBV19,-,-,TGTGCCAGTAGTCCCAAAGGGGGAAGCGTAAATGGCTACACCTTC,CASSPKGGSVNGYTF
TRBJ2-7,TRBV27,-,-,TGTGCCACCTCGGACGGGAGCTCCTACGAGCAGTACTTC,CATSDGSSYEQYF
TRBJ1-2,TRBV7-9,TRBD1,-,TGTGCCAGCAGCCCCGGGACAGGGTCCCAGCGAACTCTCTACACCTTC,CASSPGTGSQRTLYTF
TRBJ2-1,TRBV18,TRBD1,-,TGTGCCAGCTCACCGAGGACAGGCTCCTACAATGAGCAGTTCTTC,CASSPRTGSYNEQFF
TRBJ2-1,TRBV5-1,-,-,TGCGCCAGCAGCTTTAAGGAGGGTCGCAGCAGTGAGCAGTTCTTC,CASSFKEGRSSEQFF